This T cell receptor (beta chain) was sequenced in a study of T cell responses to AZD1222 COVID-19 vaccine (dated by TCRdb to the early 2020s). Regarding the study in general: TCR sequencing was performed for over 230 trial participants, of whom roughly 200 were given two doses of AZD1222 and around 25 were given two doses of MenACWY control vaccine. Trial participants were enrolled by age into subgroups of 18-55, 56-69 and 70-plus years, and about 150, 27 and 61 TCR-sequenced participants, respectively, were included in these subgroups. The investigation overall reported the following: Epitopes outside the regions mutated in the B.1.351 and B.1.1.7 variants were reportedly recognized by nearly half of the unique spike-specific TCRs. CD4 TCRs associated with the vaccine covered the entire spike protein, and the dominant responses were in regions 160-218 and 743-854. The 56-69-year group was small, and its depth increase did not reach significance, likely because of low power. After two AZD1222 doses, both the breadth and the depth of spike-specific TCRs were significantly higher than at day 0 and than in MenACWY recipients. Conclusions about previously exposed vaccinees are limited, since just five or six AZD1222 recipients were seropositive for SARS-CoV-2 at baseline. Participants were mostly white British and included more females than males, and it was suggested by the authors that clonal diversity may have been underestimated. Because no samples from the day 14 peak response were available, repertoires could be characterized only after the peak T cell response.

The CDR3 regions of human TCRbeta chains were subjected to immunosequencing. On the study's bioinformatics: Repertoire TCRs were matched against a reference library of SARS-CoV-2-specific TCRs generated with the MIRA antigen-specificity platform. Breadth was defined as the fraction of unique TCRs that were SARS-CoV-2-associated. Depth was defined as the fraction of total T cells that were SARS-CoV-2-associated. Using the MIRA data, each spike-specific TCR was assigned both to the spike region to which the TCR was reactive and to a CD4 or CD8 class. Log10-transformed breadth and depth values were compared by one-way ANOVA with Sidak's multiple comparisons tests. TCRdb holds this immuneACCESS table with in-frame rearrangements only. Some clones are missing; in checked studies, unresolved V genes explain under half, and the rest has no known cause. From that table come the V and J calls and clone size; the DNA was used to work out D and trimming. The table for this sample lists 30,000 to 40,000 clones; roughly 74% of them were counted only once. Approximately 4% of the sample goes to the ten largest clones.

The time point label of this sample denotes: about 28 days (+/-7) after the second vaccine dose. Because spike-specific TCR depth and breadth did not differ between the two schedules, AZD1222 recipients who got a second dose at roughly 4 weeks were pooled with those who got a second dose at roughly 12 weeks. Vaccinee samples were obtained from the UK trials COV001 and COV002, which included a single-blind randomized controlled phase 2/3 trial of AZD1222 (ChAdOx1 nCoV-19) in healthy adults. For TCRbeta chain sequencing, PBMC samples were collected from trial participants at day 0 and at day 28 after the second dose. The germline V gene specifies MGHRA as CDR1 and YSYEKL as CDR2. The CDR3 contains 16 residues, cysteine and phenylalanine counted. Just CDR3 DNA is preserved here, 48 bases in frame from base 1. Trimming leaves V shorter by 1 base and J shorter by 4 bases, with the junction holding 10 bases beyond the gene matches.

With regard to this clone: This receptor's antigen is unknown. Within one base of it there is no much larger clone, and no base qualities were kept.

The clonotype comes from an adult who received the AZD1222 COVID-19 vaccine. The chain couples TRBV4-1 to TRBJ2-7; TRBD1 fits 7 bases in the junction. The sequenced sample was peripheral blood, obtained 28 days after the second AZD1222 dose. The bases are TGCGCCAGCAGCCAAGCCACCGGGACAGTTCCTTACGAGCAGTACTTC. This yields the protein CASSQATGTVPYEQYF.